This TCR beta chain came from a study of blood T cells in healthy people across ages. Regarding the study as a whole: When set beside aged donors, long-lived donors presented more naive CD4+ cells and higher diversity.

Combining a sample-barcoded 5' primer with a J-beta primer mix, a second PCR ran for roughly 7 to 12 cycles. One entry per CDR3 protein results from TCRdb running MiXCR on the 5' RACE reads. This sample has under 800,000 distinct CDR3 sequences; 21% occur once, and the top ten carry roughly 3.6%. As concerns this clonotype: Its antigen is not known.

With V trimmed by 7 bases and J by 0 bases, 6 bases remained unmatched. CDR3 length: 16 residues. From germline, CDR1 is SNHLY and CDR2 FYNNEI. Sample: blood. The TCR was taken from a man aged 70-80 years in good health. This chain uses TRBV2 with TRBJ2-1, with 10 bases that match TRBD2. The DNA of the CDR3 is TGTGCCAGCACCGGACTAGCGGAAAGCTCCTACAATGAGCAGTTCTTC. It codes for CASTGLAESSYNEQFF. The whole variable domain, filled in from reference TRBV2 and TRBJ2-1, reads EPEVTQTPSHQVTQMGQEVILRCVPISNHLYFYWYRQILGQKVEFLVSFYNNEISEKSEIFDDQFSVERPDGSNFTLKIRSTKLEDSAMYFCASTGLAESSYNEQFFGPGTRLTVL.